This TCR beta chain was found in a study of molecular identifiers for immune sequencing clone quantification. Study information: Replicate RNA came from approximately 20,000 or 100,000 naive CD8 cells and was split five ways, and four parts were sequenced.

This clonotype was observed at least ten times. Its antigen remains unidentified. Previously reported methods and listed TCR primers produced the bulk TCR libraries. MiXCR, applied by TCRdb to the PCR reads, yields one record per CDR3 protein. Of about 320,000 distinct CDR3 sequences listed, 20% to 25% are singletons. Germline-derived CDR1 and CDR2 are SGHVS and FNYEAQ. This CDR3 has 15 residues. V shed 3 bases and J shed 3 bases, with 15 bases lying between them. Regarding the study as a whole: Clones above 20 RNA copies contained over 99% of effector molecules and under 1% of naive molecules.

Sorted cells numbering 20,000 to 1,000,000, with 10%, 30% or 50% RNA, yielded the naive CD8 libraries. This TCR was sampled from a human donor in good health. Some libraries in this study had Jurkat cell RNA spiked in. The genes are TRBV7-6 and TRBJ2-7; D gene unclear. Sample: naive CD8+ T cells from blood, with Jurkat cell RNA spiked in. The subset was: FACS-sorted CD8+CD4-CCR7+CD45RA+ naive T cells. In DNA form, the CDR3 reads TGTGCCAGCAGCTTCGGACCCTCTTACAGCTACGAGCAGTACTTC. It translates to CASSFGPSYSYEQYF. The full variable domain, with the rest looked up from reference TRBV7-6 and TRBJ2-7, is GAGVSQSPRYKVTKRGQDVALRCDPISGHVSLYWYRQALGQGPEFLTYFNYEAQQDKSGLPNDRFSAERPEGSISTLTIQRTEQRDSAMYRCASSFGPSYSYEQYFGPGTRLTVT.